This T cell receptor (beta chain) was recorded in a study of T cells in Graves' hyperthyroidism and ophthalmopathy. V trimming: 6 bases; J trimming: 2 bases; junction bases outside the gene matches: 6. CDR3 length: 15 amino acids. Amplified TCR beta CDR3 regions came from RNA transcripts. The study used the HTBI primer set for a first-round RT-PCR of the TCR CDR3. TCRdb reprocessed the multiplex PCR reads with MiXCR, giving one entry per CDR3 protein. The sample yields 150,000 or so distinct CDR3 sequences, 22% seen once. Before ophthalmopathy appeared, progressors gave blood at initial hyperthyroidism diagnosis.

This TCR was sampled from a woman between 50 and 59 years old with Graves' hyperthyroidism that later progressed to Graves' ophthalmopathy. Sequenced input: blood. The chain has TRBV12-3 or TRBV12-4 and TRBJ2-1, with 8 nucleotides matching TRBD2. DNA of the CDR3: TGTGCCAGCAGCACCTCGGGGGGGGCCTACAATGAGCAGTTCTTC. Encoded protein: CASSTSGGAYNEQFF.